This paragraph reports one TCR beta chain. CDR3 length equals 16 residues. Germline trimming cut 5 bases from V and 1 base from J; bases unmatched to any gene: 8. Germline CDR1 and CDR2: KGHSH and LQKENI. This specimen belongs to a study of blood T cell repertoires in COVID-19. Study summary: Specimens from acute and convalescent COVID-19 originated in the United States, Italy and Spain. PBMCs, B-cell-depleted T cells, or T cells were the source of the cDNA or gDNA that made up the material.

How the authors handled the data: The authors estimated nucleated cell counts from reference gene primer amplification. Sequenced by immunoSEQ multiplex PCR; TCRdb stores in-frame clones only, minus some. Clone size and the V and J calls come from that table; the DNA yielded D and trimming. The data show 130,000 to 150,000 clones, 80% to 85% seen once. The sample comprised peripheral blood. The chain links TRBV18 to TRBJ1-1; 9 bases map to TRBD1. This clonotype originated in a human donor in a cohort sampled during active COVID-19. In nucleotides, the CDR3 is TGTGCCAGCTCAGCCGGGACAGGGCGTACGAACACTGAAGCTTTCTTT. Translation: CASSAGTGRTNTEAFF.